The present T cell receptor beta chain was sequenced within a study of T cell responses to AZD1222 COVID-19 vaccine. Produced via immunoSEQ multiplex PCR; TCRdb's table is partial and in-frame only. This sample has about 130,000 clones, with just under 95% found just once. General study results and limits: Vaccine-associated CD4 TCRs ranged over spike, dominating at 160-218 and 743-854. After two AZD1222 doses, spike-specific TCR breadth and depth rose versus day 0.

V was pared by 8 bases and J by 0 bases, with 11 bases between. CDR3 length equals 14 residues. Germline V gene data show CDR1 as SNHLY and CDR2 as FYNNEI. With respect to this clone: Its target is not known.

The sequence was collected from an adult who received the AZD1222 COVID-19 vaccine. The chain is built from TRBV2 and TRBJ2-1, with D possibly being TRBD1 or TRBD2 (5 bases each). This specimen consisted of peripheral blood, obtained 28 days after the second AZD1222 dose. The CDR3 sequence is CASLTGRSYNEQFF. The CDR3 DNA follows: TGTGCCAGCTTAACGGGGCGCTCCTACAATGAGCAGTTCTTC.